A selection of T cell receptor beta chains follows, all from one sample in a study of response to subunit inactivated influenza vaccine. TCRdb redid the calling of the RT-PCR reads with MiXCR, one entry per CDR3 protein. The sample has under 200,000 distinct CDR3 sequences; about 10% are singletons. This specimen was CD8+ T cells sorted from PBMCs, taken roughly 24 months after vaccination. These receptors were collected from a man between 50 and 69 years old who received an inactivated influenza vaccine. CDR3s include the opening cysteine and the closing phenylalanine or tryptophan. Each record gives: J gene, D gene, V gene, clone size, CDR3 protein, CDR3 DNA. D genes are given only for firm matches. Some rows have no size entry. The others give once, few or many, or a class for an expanded clone.

TRBJ2-5 | - | TRBV7-9 | - | CASSFPSQETQYF | TGTGCCAGCAGCTTCCCGTCCCAAGAGACCCAGTACTTC
TRBJ2-7 | TRBD2 | TRBV4-3 | - | CASSQDQISGGWYEQYF | TGCGCCAGCAGCCAAGATCAAATTAGCGGGGGTTGGTACGAGCAGTACTTC
TRBJ2-1 | - | TRBV28 | - | CASSTGSYNEQFF | TGTGCCAGCAGTACCGGGAGTTACAATGAGCAGTTCTTC
TRBJ2-1 | - | TRBV4-3 | many | CASSQETPTGLLNNEQFF | TGCGCCAGCAGCCAAGAAACCCCAACAGGGCTCCTGAACAATGAGCAGTTCTTC
TRBJ2-3 | - | TRBV4-3 | - | CASSQDARDTQYF | TGCGCCAGCAGCCAAGACGCTAGAGATACGCAGTATTTT
TRBJ1-4 | - | TRBV6-2/TRBV6-3 | - | CATEGPPNEKLFF | TGTGCCACCGAGGGTCCTCCTAATGAAAAACTGTTTTTT
TRBJ2-1 | TRBD1 | TRBV20-1 | many | CSARALPGQSYNEQFF | TGCAGTGCTAGAGCTCTACCGGGACAGTCCTACAATGAGCAGTTCTTC
TRBJ1-4 | - | TRBV7-6 | many | CASSLAGGDRPNEKLFF | TGTGCCAGCAGCTTAGCGGGGGGAGATCGTCCAAATGAAAAACTGTTTTTT
TRBJ2-3 | - | TRBV7-2 | - | CASSNPPSDTQYF | TGTGCCAGCAGCAACCCGCCCAGCGATACGCAGTATTTT
TRBJ1-4 | - | TRBV3-1 | - | CASSQSTRRNEKLFF | TGTGCCAGCAGCCAAAGCACCAGGAGGAATGAAAAACTGTTTTTT
TRBJ1-1 | - | TRBV12-3/TRBV12-4 | many | CASSPGTVEAFF | TGTGCCAGCAGTCCCGGGACGGTTGAAGCTTTCTTT
TRBJ1-4 | - | TRBV6-2/TRBV6-3 | - | CASSYETGTDEKLFF | TGTGCCAGCAGTTACGAGACCGGGACCGATGAAAAACTGTTTTTT
TRBJ2-5 | - | TRBV6-2/TRBV6-3 | few | CASAEALGQETQYF | TGTGCCAGCGCCGAAGCGTTGGGTCAAGAGACCCAGTACTTC
TRBJ1-2 | - | TRBV9 | few | CASSVIVGSNYGYTF | TGTGCCAGCAGCGTAATAGTTGGGTCTAACTATGGCTACACCTTC
TRBJ1-1 | - | TRBV4-2 | - | CASSPRDLSEAFF | TGTGCCAGCAGCCCTCGGGATTTGTCTGAAGCTTTCTTT
TRBJ2-5 | - | TRBV28 | many | CASSDARAGLETQYF | TGTGCCAGCAGTGACGCCCGGGCGGGCCTAGAGACCCAGTACTTC
TRBJ1-5 | - | TRBV9 | few | CASSASWGRWQPQHF | TGTGCCAGCAGCGCCTCTTGGGGGAGATGGCAGCCCCAGCATTTT
TRBJ2-7 | TRBD1 | TRBV28 | many | CASVPRGQGYEQYF | TGTGCCAGCGTACCGAGGGGACAGGGTTACGAGCAGTACTTC
TRBJ1-5 | - | TRBV2 | - | CASREYSNQPQHF | TGTGCCAGCAGAGAATATAGCAATCAGCCCCAGCATTTT
TRBJ2-3 | - | TRBV12-3/TRBV12-4 | - | CASSGSGGEITDTQYF | TGTGCCAGCAGCGGAAGTGGGGGAGAGATCACAGATACGCAGTATTTT
TRBJ2-7 | TRBD1 | TRBV27 | many | CASGRDRIHEQYF | TGTGCCAGCGGCCGGGACAGAATCCACGAGCAGTACTTC
TRBJ2-1 | TRBD2 | TRBV29-1 | many | CSARGSSGRTYNEQFF | TGCAGCGCCCGGGGGTCTAGCGGGAGGACATACAATGAGCAGTTCTTC
TRBJ2-5 | - | TRBV6-1 | - | CASSELGIRRIERETQYF | TGTGCCAGCAGTGAATTAGGTATTAGGCGGATTGAACGAGAGACCCAGTACTTC
TRBJ2-7 | TRBD2 | TRBV2 | - | CASSEGLAASYEQYF | TGTGCCAGCAGTGAGGGACTAGCGGCCTCCTACGAGCAGTACTTC
TRBJ2-2 | - | TRBV29-1 | - | CSVEVTGIGELFF | TGCAGCGTTGAGGTGACGGGGATAGGGGAGCTGTTTTTT
TRBJ1-3 | - | TRBV4-3 | - | CASSQGSGVGNTIYF | TGCGCCAGCAGCCAAGGGTCGGGGGTGGGAAACACCATATATTTT
TRBJ2-7 | - | TRBV7-9 | - | CASSTFPLGGGSYEQYF | TGTGCCAGCAGCACCTTCCCCCTAGGGGGGGGGTCCTACGAGCAGTACTTC
TRBJ2-7 | - | TRBV28 | few | CASGNRDIYEQYF | TGTGCCAGCGGAAACAGGGATATCTACGAGCAGTACTTC
TRBJ2-1 | - | TRBV20-1 | few | CSASPKSSSYNEQFF | TGCAGTGCTAGTCCCAAATCGAGCTCCTACAATGAGCAGTTCTTC
TRBJ2-7 | - | TRBV12-3/TRBV12-4 | many | CASSMGGYEQYF | TGTGCCAGCAGTATGGGGGGTTACGAGCAGTACTTC
TRBJ1-4 | TRBD1 | TRBV3-1 | many | CASSQGTGSEKLFF | TGTGCCAGCAGCCAGGGGACAGGGAGTGAAAAACTGTTTTTT
TRBJ2-7 | - | TRBV19 | - | CASSFRVGPYEQYF | TGTGCCAGTAGTTTCCGAGTGGGACCTTACGAGCAGTACTTC
TRBJ1-5 | - | TRBV4-1 | many | CASSQYGGLNQPQHF | TGCGCCAGCAGCCAATATGGCGGACTCAATCAGCCCCAGCATTTT
TRBJ2-7 | - | TRBV5-1 | few | CASRGQPSHEQYF | TGCGCCAGCCGGGGCCAACCAAGCCACGAGCAGTACTTC
TRBJ2-7 | - | TRBV29-1 | few | CSVELRWARTYEQYF | TGCAGCGTTGAATTGCGGTGGGCCCGAACCTACGAGCAGTACTTC
TRBJ2-7 | - | TRBV4-1 | - | CASSPYGGGYEQYF | TGCGCCAGCAGCCCCTACGGGGGCGGGTACGAGCAGTACTTC
TRBJ2-3 | - | TRBV4-2 | few | CASSQDRSANTDTQYF | TGTGCCAGCAGCCAAGATCGGTCAGCAAACACAGATACGCAGTATTTT
TRBJ2-7 | - | TRBV11-2 | few | CASSNVPTYEQYF | TGTGCCAGCAGCAATGTTCCCACCTACGAGCAGTACTTC
TRBJ2-2 | - | TRBV20-1 | - | CKPRGAGELFF | TGCAAACCGAGGGGTGCCGGGGAGCTGTTTTTT
TRBJ2-2 | - | TRBV24-1 | few | CATSLHSLNTGELFF | TGTGCCACCAGTCTTCACAGCCTGAACACCGGGGAGCTGTTTTTT
TRBJ2-1 | - | TRBV20-1 | few | CSARSPPGTGRNEQFF | TGCAGTGCTAGATCGCCTCCCGGGACTGGGCGAAATGAGCAGTTCTTC
TRBJ2-3 | TRBD2 | TRBV6-5 | - | CASSYVLKAGPDTDTQYF | TGTGCCAGCAGTTACGTCCTAAAAGCGGGACCAGACACAGATACGCAGTATTTT
TRBJ2-3 | - | TRBV12-3/TRBV12-4 | - | CTCSLAPRPDRPTDTQYF | TGTACCTGCAGTTTAGCTCCCAGACCGGACAGACCCACAGATACGCAGTATTTT
TRBJ2-3 | - | TRBV12-3/TRBV12-4 | - | CASSLGYDGGGGKQYF | TGTGCCAGCAGTTTAGGGTATGACGGCGGAGGAGGGAAGCAGTATTTT
TRBJ2-5 | TRBD2 | TRBV15 | - | CATSFRTSGLKETQYF | TGTGCCACCAGCTTTCGGACTAGCGGGCTCAAAGAGACCCAGTACTTC
TRBJ2-7 | TRBD2 | TRBV3-1 | - | CASSQDWAGGSTYEQYF | TGTGCCAGCAGCCAAGATTGGGCGGGAGGGTCAACCTACGAGCAGTACTTC
TRBJ2-7 | - | TRBV6-2/TRBV6-3 | few | CASSYSILGIYEQYF | TGTGCCAGCAGTTACTCGATTCTGGGAATCTACGAGCAGTACTTC
TRBJ2-1 | TRBD2 | TRBV20-1 | few | CSASWGGLMNEQFF | TGCAGTGCTAGTTGGGGAGGGCTAATGAATGAGCAGTTCTTC
TRBJ1-1 | TRBD1 | TRBV25-1 | - | CASSAALGQTVLTEAFF | TGTGCCAGCAGTGCAGCGCTGGGACAGACGGTGTTAACTGAAGCTTTCTTT
TRBJ2-7 | - | TRBV28 | few | CASSSQAPTMSSYEQYF | TGTGCCAGCAGTTCTCAGGCTCCAACTATGAGCTCCTACGAGCAGTACTTC
TRBJ2-1 | TRBD2 | TRBV27 | once | CASSFVAGPPEQFF | TGTGCCAGCAGTTTTGTAGCGGGGCCCCCAGAGCAGTTCTTC
TRBJ2-2 | - | TRBV7-9 | - | CASSFITSGELFF | TGTGCCAGCAGCTTTATAACTAGCGGGGAGCTGTTTTTT
TRBJ2-3 | - | TRBV2 | few | CASRPGPRGADTQYF | TGTGCCAGCAGACCGGGACCCAGGGGTGCAGATACGCAGTATTTT
TRBJ2-7 | TRBD1 | TRBV29-1 | few | CSAADRGHDWPSYEQYF | TGCAGCGCCGCGGACAGGGGGCACGACTGGCCCTCCTACGAGCAGTACTTC
TRBJ2-7 | - | TRBV21-1 | few | CASSKGCLAGIYEQYF | TGTGCCAGCAGCAAAGGGTGTCTAGCGGGAATCTACGAGCAGTACTTC